Listed below are T cell receptor beta chains from one sample, sequenced in a study of blood T cells in healthy people across ages. Via MiXCR, TCRdb re-called the 5' RACE reads, giving one row per CDR3 protein. This table holds about 1.5 million distinct CDR3 sequences, roughly 43% found once. Sequenced material: blood. These receptors originate from a woman under 30 in good health. CDR3s include the opening cysteine and the closing phenylalanine or tryptophan.

>TRBV4-3
CASSRTSGGNNEQFF
>TRBV4-1
CASSQDSGLGNEQYF
>TRBV10-3
CAIAGGSNSPLHF
>TRBV7-2
CASSSEPARSLEQFF
>TRBV25-1
CASSEGGPFYEQYF
>TRBV5-1
CASSLDLRTEGSYEQYF
>TRBV6-5
CASSYQPTSLAETQYF
>TRBV28
CASSQRGAGGNEQYF
>TRBV6-2/TRBV6-3
CASSTPSGGYQETQFF
>TRBV20-1
CSASRGWNEKLFF
>TRBV27
CASSFLANTEAFF
>TRBV20-1
CSAPEGYGYTF
>TRBV12-3/TRBV12-4
CASKLAGESTGELFF
>TRBV29-1
CSVVAQMNTEAFF
>TRBV27
CASSKRERDNEQFF
>TRBV12-3/TRBV12-4
CASTVEADTQYF
>TRBV13
CASSPSSSYGQYF
>TRBV4-3
CASSQALQNTGELFF
>TRBV15
CATSSGTSNEQFF
>TRBV12-3/TRBV12-4
CASSTELNTEAFF
>TRBV7-2
CVSSHLLVNEQFF
>TRBV3-1
CASSLLGQRTDTQYF
>TRBV9
CASSVGGYQETQYF
>TRBV6-2/TRBV6-3
CASSPQTDYGYTF
>TRBV12-3/TRBV12-4
CASSPAGAGFDEQFF
>TRBV9
CASSGGDYETQFF
>TRBV30
CAGENRGNGYTF
>TRBV6-5
CASRPGVTSGTDTQYF
>TRBV6-1
CAIDSAAKNIQYF
>TRBV5-1
CASSSRGSGSSYEQYF
>TRBV9
CASSVEGDEAFF
>TRBV7-8
CASSSGIRTYEQYF
>TRBV20-1
CSASGRIGTDTQYF
>TRBV4-1
CASSHGQGEMYEQFF
>TRBV19
CASSMGGNNEQYF
>TRBV29-1
CSAAANTEAFF
>TRBV19
CASSSDTGYDYTF
>TRBV6-5
CASKGGVSAFF
>TRBV12-3/TRBV12-4
CASSVTEAETQYF
>TRBV20-1
CSARDAGKGEQYF
>TRBV5-1
CASSFDSGTDLFNYGYTF
>TRBV7-2
CASSLEGLAGIEQYF
>TRBV4-3
CASSLVGTGSYEQYF
>TRBV6-2/TRBV6-3
CASSYEDRGPPETQYF
>TRBV6-6
CASSVAGAGFEQYF
>TRBV7-2
CTSSLDSSGGNIQYF
>TRBV12-3/TRBV12-4
CASKGRAGDDTDTQYF
>TRBV24-1
CATSDSTRYYEQYF
>TRBV4-1
CASSGRQGLGNEKLFF
>TRBV29-1
CSVRGVYTDTQYF
>TRBV7-2
CASSLATGPNQPQHF
>TRBV5-5
CASSFVDRDEQYF
>TRBV30
CASYGPGTGSGYTF
>TRBV27
CASSLAAAIAYNEQYF
>TRBV9
CASSVGGQAGNEQFF